This TCR beta chain emerged from a study of T cells after yellow fever vaccination. As for the study in general: Preparation used SMART-Seq v4 Ultra Low Input for the low-cell-number fractions. Broader study findings: Once the booster was given, most primary-vaccination clones reappeared, at 95% to 97% for CD4 and 88% for CD8. Contaminants from the bulk population, in the form of abundant clonotypes, could be found in FACS-sorted repertoires.

This CDR3 has 12 residues. Germline CDR1 and CDR2: KGHDR and SFDVKD. Trimming shortened V by 5 bases and J by 2 bases, and 2 bases separated the two germline ends. The authors made TCR cDNA by 5'RACE template switching, adding a universal primer site and UMIs. One entry per CDR3 protein, called by TCRdb with MiXCR from the 5' RACE reads. Counted here are 340,000 or so distinct CDR3 sequences, under 15% occurring once; the ten biggest clones make up 3.2%. In the case of this clonotype: Its target is unknown.

The J gene is TRBJ2-2, the V gene TRBV24-1; the D is unclear. This TCR came from a man between 18 and 35 years old who received the YFV17D yellow fever vaccine. The sample consisted of CD4+ T cells sorted from PBMCs, taken 15 days after the yellow fever booster vaccination. This CDR3 is CATSGNTGELFF. CDR3 DNA sequence: TGTGCCACCAGTGGAAACACCGGGGAGCTGTTTTTT.